This T cell receptor (beta chain) was profiled in a study of T cell repertoires in aging, cancer and after chemotherapy. Looking at the study overall: Over several months to years, re-sampled healthy donor repertoires clearly shared clones.

Peripheral blood genomic DNA, not sorted cells or RNA, was the template. Trimming left V 3 bases short and J 0 bases short, with 8 bases between. In germline, CDR1 is MNHEY, CDR2 SMNVEV (reference sequence). This CDR3 region has 15 residues. TRB rearrangements spanning V, D and J were amplified using mixed TRB-A/B primers. Using its own MiXCR run on the multiplex PCR reads, TCRdb lists one record per CDR3 protein. The data show several thousand distinct CDR3 sequences, around a third seen once. Only one count was recorded for this clonotype. Its target is not known. Study-wide results and caveats: In cancer patients, declining TCR diversity with age involved lost richness and lost evenness.

The chain uses TRBV27 and TRBJ2-2; D is undetermined. This TCR was sampled from a human donor in good health. The donor label of this sample is uncertain. What was sequenced was blood. In DNA, the CDR3 is TGTGCCAGCAGTTTCGGTGGAGCGAACACCGGGGAGCTGTTTTTT. Its protein is CASSFGGANTGELFF.